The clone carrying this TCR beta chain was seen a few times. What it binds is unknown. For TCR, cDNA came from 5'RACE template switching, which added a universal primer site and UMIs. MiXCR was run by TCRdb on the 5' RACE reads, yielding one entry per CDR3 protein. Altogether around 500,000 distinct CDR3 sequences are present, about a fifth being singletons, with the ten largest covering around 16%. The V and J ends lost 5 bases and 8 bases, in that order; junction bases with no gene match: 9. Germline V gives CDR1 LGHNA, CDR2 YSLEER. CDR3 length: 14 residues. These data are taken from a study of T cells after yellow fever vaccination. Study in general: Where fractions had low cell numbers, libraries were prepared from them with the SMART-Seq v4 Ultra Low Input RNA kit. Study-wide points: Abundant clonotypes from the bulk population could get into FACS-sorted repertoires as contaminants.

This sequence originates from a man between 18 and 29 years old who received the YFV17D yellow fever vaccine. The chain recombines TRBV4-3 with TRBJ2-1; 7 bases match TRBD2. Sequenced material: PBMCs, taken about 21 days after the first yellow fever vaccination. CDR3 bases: TGCGCCAGCAGCTCTGGGGTCCGGGGGGATGAGCAGTTCTTC. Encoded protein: CASSSGVRGDEQFF.